One sample yielded the 23 T cell receptor beta chains listed below, sequenced in a study of cytotoxic CD8 clonotypes in ibrutinib-treated CLL. TCRdb's table, derived via immunoSEQ multiplex PCR, lists solely in-frame clones and lacks some. The data hold about 300,000 clones, with roughly four fifths observed a single time. Sample: PBMCs, taken at disease progression, from a patient treated with ibrutinib. All receptors derive from a human donor with chronic lymphocytic leukemia.

V is TRBV5-1 and J is TRBJ2-3; 9 nucleotides line up with TRBD2. Germline CDR1 and CDR2: SGHRS and YFSETQ. J gave up 2 bases and V 5 bases, and 9 bases lay outside the gene matches. The CDR3 sequence is 16 residues long. CDR3 sequence reads: CASSWGLAGSTDTQYF. The CDR3, as DNA: TGCGCCAGCAGTTGGGGGCTAGCGGGATCCACAGATACGCAGTATTTT.

This clone has more than one count but fewer than ten. This sequence joins TRBV4-1 and TRBJ1-2, with D perhaps matching TRBD1 (5 bases). CDR1 and CDR2 from the germline V gene are MGHRA and YSYEKL. The V gene lost 3 bases and the J gene lost 2 bases, with 13 bases spanning the gap. CDR3 size: 15 residues. DNA of the CDR3: TGCGCCAGCAGCCACCTCCGGGGGGGAAACTATGGCTACACCTTC. This sequence encodes CASSHLRGGNYGYTF.

A single count supports this clone. The J gene is TRBJ1-1, the V gene TRBV5-6; weak D call: TRBD1 (6 bases). The CDR3 runs 14 residues. The ends were cut back, 4 bases at V and 1 base at J, with 11 bases in the middle. CDR1 is SGHDT and CDR2 is YYEEEE in the germline V gene. In DNA form, the CDR3 reads TGTGCCAGCAGCCTTACAGGGAAGAACACTGAAGCTTTCTTT. Residues: CASSLTGKNTEAFF.

V usage is TRBV28 and J usage is TRBJ2-5; 8 nucleotides line up with TRBD1. The ends lost 6 bases at V and 1 base at J; junction bases unmatched: 4. Germline V CDR1 and CDR2: MDHEN, SYDVKM. The CDR3 sequence is 14 residues long. The CDR3 is CASSTQGGQETQYF. CDR3 nucleotides: TGTGCCAGCAGCACACAGGGGGGCCAAGAGACCCAGTACTTC.

The V and J genes are TRBV6-5 and TRBJ2-1, with D tentatively TRBD2 (5 bases). The length of the CDR3 is 16 residues. The germline gives CDR1 MNHEY, CDR2 SVGAGI. Trimming took 2 bases from V and 0 from J, leaving 11 bases between them. The CDR3 nucleotides are TGTGCCAGCAGTTACCTTGGCGGAGGCTCCTACAATGAGCAGTTCTTC. Protein: CASSYLGGGSYNEQFF.

The chain recombines TRBV7-9 with TRBJ2-7; possible D gene TRBD2, 6 bases. CDR3 size: 15 residues. The V gene's germline CDR1 is SEHNR and CDR2 FQNEAQ (reference sequence). V was trimmed by 4 bases and J by 6 bases, leaving 19 bases between them. The CDR3 DNA is TGTGCCAGCAGCTCAACCGGGACTGGGGGGTTCGAGCAGTACTTC. Protein sequence: CASSSTGTGGFEQYF.

J is TRBJ2-5 and V is TRBV28; unclear D gene. Trimming pared 6 bases from V and 5 bases from J, leaving 19 bases between. This CDR3 region has 15 residues. The V gene's germline CDR1 is MDHEN and CDR2 SYDVKM. The CDR3 DNA follows: TGTGCCAGCAGCCGTTCTCGCGGCCTGGGGGAGACCCAGTACTTC. Its translation is CASSRSRGLGETQYF.

The V gene is TRBV28, the J gene TRBJ2-1, with 8 nucleotides matching TRBD2. The CDR3 is 15 residues long. V lost 2 bases and J lost 8; bases outside the gene matches: 8. In germline, CDR1 is MDHEN, CDR2 SYDVKM. The CDR3 nucleotides are TGTGCCAGCAGTTTAATATTAGCGGGAAGCTATGAGCAGTTCTTC. It translates to CASSLILAGSYEQFF.

The gene calls are TRBV18 and TRBJ2-7; TRBD2 might be the D (6 bases). V lost 1 base and J lost 3, with 13 bases in between. The CDR3 has 15 amino acids. The V gene's germline CDR1 is KGHSH and CDR2 LQKENI. The CDR3 here is CASSPQKRGGYEQYF. The CDR3 nucleotides read TGTGCCAGCTCACCACAGAAAAGGGGAGGCTACGAGCAGTACTTC.

This chain uses TRBV2 with TRBJ2-3, with D unclear. V lost 7 bases, J lost 6 bases, and 14 bases lay in between. CDR3 size: 13 residues. The germline CDR1 and CDR2 sequences are SNHLY and FYNNEI. CDR3 DNA sequence: TGTGCCAGCAAGGAAGATTCCCTCGATACGCAGTATTTT. Amino acids: CASKEDSLDTQYF. The entire variable domain, with the rest obtained from reference TRBV2 and TRBJ2-3, is as follows: EPEVTQTPSHQVTQMGQEVILRCVPISNHLYFYWYRQILGQKVEFLVSFYNNEISEKSEIFDDQFSVERPDGSNFTLKIRSTKLEDSAMYFCASKEDSLDTQYFGPGTRLTVL.

Points on this clone: Other DNA sequences within the sample encode an identical CDR3. The J gene is TRBJ2-7, the V gene TRBV13, with 10 bases lining up with TRBD1. The ends lost 3 bases at V and 3 bases at J; junction bases unmatched: 2. The CDR3 has 14 amino acids. Germline CDR1 reads PRHDT; CDR2 reads FYEKMQ (reference sequence). The CDR3 loop is CASSLGTGVYEQYF. In nucleotides, the CDR3 is TGTGCCAGCAGCTTGGGGACAGGGGTCTACGAGCAGTACTTC.

This sequence joins TRBV5-1 and TRBJ2-7, with a weak D call TRBD1 (6 bases). Per the germline V gene, CDR1 is SGHRS and CDR2 is YFSETQ. The V gene lost 4 bases and the J gene lost 2 bases, with 16 bases spanning the gap. The CDR3 is made up of 15 amino acids. The CDR3 here is CASSVETGFPYEQYF. CDR3 nucleotide sequence: TGCGCCAGCAGCGTGGAAACAGGGTTCCCCTACGAGCAGTACTTC.

The rearrangement links TRBV18 to TRBJ2-7; D gene unclear. Germline values: CDR1 KGHSH, CDR2 LQKENI. The CDR3 is 17 amino acids. Trimming took off 2 bases at V and 0 bases at J, with 17 bases between the two ends. CDR3 nucleotides: TGTGCCAGCTCACCAACGATGCGCCTGGACGGCTCCTACGAGCAGTACTTC. It specifies CASSPTMRLDGSYEQYF.

The rearrangement links TRBV7-2 to TRBJ1-5, with D uncertain. The V gene lost 3 bases and the J gene lost 1 base, with 4 bases spanning the gap. Looked up from germline, CDR1 is SGHTA and CDR2 is FQGNSA. CDR3 length: 13 residues. The CDR3 DNA sequence: TGTGCCAGCAGCTTCGGCAGCAATCAGCCCCAGCATTTT. Translated, it gives CASSFGSNQPQHF.

The table lists this clone with a few counts. The chain has TRBV4-1 and TRBJ1-1; no clear D. CDR1 is MGHRA and CDR2 is YSYEKL in the germline V gene. The CDR3 extends over 13 amino acids. V shed 5 bases and J shed 0 bases, with 7 bases lying between them. The CDR3 spells CASSYGLNTEAFF. The DNA of the CDR3 is TGCGCCAGCAGCTACGGCTTGAACACTGAAGCTTTCTTT.

The chain employs TRBV6-5 and TRBJ1-2; 8 bases align to TRBD1. V lost 6 bases and J lost 1; bases outside the gene matches: 4. The V gene's germline CDR1 is MNHEY and CDR2 SVGAGI. The CDR3 contains 14 residues. The CDR3 DNA follows: TGTGCCAGCAGGAGGACAGGGAGTAACTATGGCTACACCTTC. Translation: CASRRTGSNYGYTF.

The genes are TRBV4-3 and TRBJ2-7, with D perhaps matching TRBD2 (6 bases). CDR3 size: 17 residues. V gave up 1 base and J gave up 4 bases, with 20 bases separating them. Germline V gene sequence: CDR1 LGHNA, CDR2 YSLEER. In DNA form, the CDR3 reads TGCGCCAGCAGCCAAGGGCCCACCGGGACTTCCTCTTACGAGCAGTACTTC. Its translation is CASSQGPTGTSSYEQYF.

CDR3 region: CASSLAASGSYEQYF. The CDR3 DNA follows: TGCGCCAGCAGCTTGGCGGCTAGCGGATCCTACGAGCAGTACTTC. The chain carries TRBV5-1 and TRBJ2-7, with 7 bases lining up with TRBD2. There are 15 residues in the CDR3. Germline V gives CDR1 SGHRS, CDR2 YFSETQ. The ends lost 0 bases at V and 1 base at J; junction bases unmatched: 4. Full variable domain (remainder filled in from reference TRBV5-1 and TRBJ2-7): KAGVTQTPRYLIKTRGQQVTLSCSPISGHRSVSWYQQTPGQGLQFLFEYFSETQRNKGNFPGRFSGRQFSNSRSEMNVSTLELGDSALYLCASSLAASGSYEQYFGPGTRLTVT.

In this sample, this clone turned up once. V gene TRBV29-1 combines with J gene TRBJ2-3; 7 nucleotides agree with TRBD2. J was trimmed by 2 bases and V by 2 bases; bases with no gene match: 7. This CDR3 has 15 amino acids. Germline loops: CDR1 SQVTM, CDR2 ANQGSEA. The CDR3 bases are TGCAGCGTTGAACCCGGGAGGAGGGTCACAGATACGCAGTATTTT. Its translation: CSVEPGRRVTDTQYF.

This chain uses TRBV9 with TRBJ2-2; no clear D. V lost 4 bases and J lost 1, with 11 bases in between. The CDR3 has 15 residues. Germline CDR1 and CDR2: SGDLS and YYNGEE. CDR3 loop: CASSPTAWNTGELFF. CDR3 DNA: TGTGCCAGCAGCCCAACGGCTTGGAACACCGGGGAGCTGTTTTTT.

The chain combines TRBV29-1 with TRBJ1-1; 7 nucleotides match TRBD1. V shed 2 bases, J shed 2 bases, and the junction held 8 bases outside the gene matches. The CDR3 spans 15 residues. Germline-derived CDR1 and CDR2 are SQVTM and ANQGSEA. Written as DNA, the CDR3 is TGCAGCGTTGAATCGCGGACAGGTAGTAACACTGAAGCTTTCTTT. It yields the protein CSVESRTGSNTEAFF.

The chain joins TRBV2 to TRBJ2-3; 13 nucleotides agree with TRBD2. J lost 4 bases, V lost 8 bases, and 3 bases had no gene match. This CDR3 is 14 amino acids long. Germline CDR1 SNHLY, CDR2 FYNNEI. CDR3 in DNA: TGTGCCAGCGTACTAGCGGGAGGGCCAGATACGCAGTATTTT. Residues: CASVLAGGPDTQYF.

The chain carries TRBV5-5 and TRBJ2-7; 7 bases are shared with TRBD1. The length of the CDR3 is 16 residues. CDR1 is SGHKS and CDR2 is YYEKEE in the germline V gene (reference sequence). The J segment lost 6 bases and the V segment lost 4 bases, leaving 16 bases of the junction unmatched. CDR3 sequence: CASSEALIDRAGEQYF. The CDR3 DNA follows: TGTGCCAGCAGCGAAGCCTTGATAGACAGGGCCGGCGAGCAGTACTTC.